A selection of T cell receptor beta chains follows, all from one sample in a study of cytomegalovirus exposure and HLA in healthy donors. Using immunoSEQ multiplex PCR, the repertoire was profiled, and TCRdb retains in-frame clones only, with some absent. The sample has over 70,000 clones, about 80% seen once. The sample comprised PBMCs. Every receptor here comes from a male donor in good health and CMV-seronegative. The CDR3 runs from the conserved cysteine through the conserved F or W. Fields, in order: D gene, clone size, J gene, V gene, CDR3 protein. D genes are given only for firm matches. Expanded clones get a size class; other rows say once, few or many, or leave the size out.

>TRBD2|NA|TRBJ2-7|TRBV7-6
CASSQTSGRIEQYF
>NA|NA|TRBJ1-2|TRBV4-3
CASSPDRVYGYTF
>NA|NA|TRBJ2-7|TRBV7-2
CASSFGGSYEQYF
>NA|NA|TRBJ2-1|TRBV27
CASGPLGQNFYNEQFF
>TRBD2|few|TRBJ2-3|TRBV5-1
CASSPVGLAGVDTQYF
>TRBD2|NA|TRBJ2-5|TRBV18
CASSPEREWGETQYF
>TRBD2|NA|TRBJ2-1|TRBV6-1
CASKGLAGGHEQFF
>NA|NA|TRBJ1-1|TRBV6-6
CASRLTGKTEAFF
>NA|NA|TRBJ1-5|TRBV9
CASSVGTGSQPQHF
>NA|NA|TRBJ2-3|TRBV28
CASTWGGLGLKVDTQYF
>TRBD1|NA|TRBJ1-3|TRBV6-6
CASSYSGQGNTIYF
>NA|NA|TRBJ2-5|TRBV28
CATRRGTVGETQYF
>NA|NA|TRBJ1-1|TRBV4-3
CASSQGLGGKAFF
>TRBD1|NA|TRBJ1-2|TRBV7-2
CASSLASGGENYGYTF
>TRBD1|NA|TRBJ1-4|TRBV5-1
CASSKGQVNEKLFF
>TRBD1|once|TRBJ1-5|TRBV19
CASSWGGQGGGQPQHF
>TRBD1|NA|TRBJ1-5|TRBV6-6
CAGRDREDQPQHF
>NA|NA|TRBJ2-2|TRBV19
CASSSRAGGELFF
>TRBD2|NA|TRBJ2-1|TRBV4-1
CASSQDLPSGGAGYNEQFF
>NA|NA|TRBJ1-1|TRBV13
CASSLDGGRWTEAFF
>TRBD1|few|TRBJ2-3|TRBV7-6
CASSFGQGTDTQYF
>TRBD1|NA|TRBJ1-1|TRBV5-1
CASSWGTEDTEAFF
>NA|NA|TRBJ1-4|TRBV28
CASSLEPTNEKLFF
>NA|few|TRBJ1-2|TRBV19
CASSNPYGGQHGYTF
>NA|NA|TRBJ2-7|TRBV6-5
CASTWAGGGYEQYF
>NA|NA|TRBJ2-1|TRBV7-2
CASSRSLYAGYNEQFF
>NA|NA|TRBJ2-3|TRBV4-3
CASSRVRAGYTDTQYF
>NA|NA|TRBJ2-7|TRBV5-6
CASSLLQGGYEQYF
>NA|NA|TRBJ2-2|TRBV28
CASSPSTVWELFF
>NA|NA|TRBJ1-1|TRBV7-8
CASSPGGGVNTEAFF
>NA|once|NA|TRBV5-6
CASGHRLFIYEQYF
>TRBD2|NA|TRBJ2-3|TRBV7-2
CASTVAGGRTDTQYF
>TRBD1|NA|TRBJ2-1|TRBV29-1
CSVEDRRGIDEQFF
>NA|NA|TRBJ2-7|TRBV2
CASKGKLGTYEQYF
>NA|NA|TRBJ1-1|TRBV18
CASSPNTQQGLAFF
>NA|NA|TRBJ2-1|TRBV11-3
CASSLGQINNEQFF
>NA|once|TRBJ2-7|TRBV5-5
CASSSGGVYEQYF
>NA|once|TRBJ1-2|TRBV6-5
CASSYGLVYGYTF
>NA|NA|TRBJ1-2|TRBV7-2
CASSHQVGSDGYTF
>TRBD1|NA|TRBJ1-2|TRBV2
CASRDRAIYGYTF
>TRBD1|NA|TRBJ1-1|TRBV5-1
CASSFDRAVGAFF
>NA|NA|TRBJ2-2|TRBV11-2
CASSLRGSPNTGELFF
>NA|NA|TRBJ1-2|TRBV6-1
CARGSSYYGYTF
>TRBD1|NA|TRBJ1-1|TRBV27
CASRRQGEAFF
>TRBD1|few|TRBJ1-1|TRBV5-4
CASSEGTGFPTEAFF
>NA|few|TRBJ2-1|TRBV5-1
CASSLDWSRDEQFF
>NA|NA|TRBJ1-4|TRBV6-1
CASSEFYRTNEKLFF
>TRBD1|NA|TRBJ1-5|TRBV2
CASRWGRTGANQPQHF
>NA|NA|TRBJ1-1|TRBV7-8
CASSLYLSGLYTEAFF